This T cell receptor (beta chain) was sequenced for a study of beta chain features in type 1 diabetes. Every single donor gave one heparinised blood draw, and these averaged roughly 120 mL. Based on CD45RO/CCR7/CD25/CD127/CD95/CD27, CD4+ regulatory, stem cell-like memory, naive and central memory cells were sorted. In regard to this clone: No antigen is known for it.

Reverse transcription of all isolated RNA meant that expressed TCRB transcripts were sequenced. Roughly 3.6 million reads per sample were averaged for naive, central memory and regulatory samples. Method: immunoSEQ multiplex PCR; TCRdb's copy keeps in-frame clones and lacks some. The sample lists about 250,000 clones; about a tenth were seen once. The V and J ends lost 4 bases and 2 bases respectively, with 9 bases between them. Germline CDR1 reads GTSNPN; CDR2 reads SVGIG (reference sequence). CDR3 length: 13 amino acids. General study results and limits: It was among patients, rather than healthy donors, that naive, central memory and Treg TCRB repertoires appeared more similar. Significant though moderate, a shortening of TCRB CDR3s appeared in all four CD4+ subsets of Type 1 diabetes patients.

The V call is TRBV30, the J call TRBJ1-5, with a possible D match to TRBD1 (6 bases). Sequenced: naive CD4+ T cells from blood. This TCR was recovered from a man aged 25-40 years with type 1 diabetes. The CDR3 loop reads CAWNRAGNQPQHF. CDR3 DNA sequence: TGTGCCTGGAACAGGGCCGGCAATCAGCCCCAGCATTTT.